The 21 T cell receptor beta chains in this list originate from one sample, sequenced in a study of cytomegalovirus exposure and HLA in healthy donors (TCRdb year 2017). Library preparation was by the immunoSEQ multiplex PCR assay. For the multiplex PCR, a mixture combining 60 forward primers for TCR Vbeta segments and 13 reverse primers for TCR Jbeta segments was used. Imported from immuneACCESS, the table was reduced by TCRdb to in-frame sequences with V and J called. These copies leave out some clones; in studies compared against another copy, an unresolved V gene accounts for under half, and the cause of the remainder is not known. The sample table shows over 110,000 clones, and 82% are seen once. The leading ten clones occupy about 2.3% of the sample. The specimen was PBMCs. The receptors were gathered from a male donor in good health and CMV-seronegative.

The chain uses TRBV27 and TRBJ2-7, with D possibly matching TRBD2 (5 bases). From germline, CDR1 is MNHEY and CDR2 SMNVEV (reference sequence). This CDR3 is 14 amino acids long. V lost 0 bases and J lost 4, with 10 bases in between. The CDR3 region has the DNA TGTGCCAGCAGTTTATCTGGCCGGGGATACGAGCAGTACTTC. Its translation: CASSLSGRGYEQYF.

CDR3 DNA: TGTGCCAGCAGGCTAGAGAACACCGGGGAGCTGTTTTTT. It is translated as CASRLENTGELFF. The rearrangement links TRBV7-9 to TRBJ2-2; D is unresolved. CDR1 and CDR2 from the germline V gene are SEHNR and FQNEAQ (reference sequence). V lost 6 bases and J 1 base, leaving 6 bases between the germline ends. CDR3 length: 13 residues.

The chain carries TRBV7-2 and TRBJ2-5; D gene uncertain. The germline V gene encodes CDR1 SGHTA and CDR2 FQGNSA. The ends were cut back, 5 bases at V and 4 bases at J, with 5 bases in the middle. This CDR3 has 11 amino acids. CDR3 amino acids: CASSTRETQYF. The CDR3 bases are TGTGCCAGCAGCACACGAGAGACCCAGTACTTC.

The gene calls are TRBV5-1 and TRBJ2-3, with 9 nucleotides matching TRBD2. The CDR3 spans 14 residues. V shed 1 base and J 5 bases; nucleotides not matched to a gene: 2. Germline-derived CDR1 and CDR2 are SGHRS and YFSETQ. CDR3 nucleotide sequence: TGCGCCAGCAGCTTGCAAGCGGGAGGAGATACGCAGTATTTT. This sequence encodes CASSLQAGGDTQYF.

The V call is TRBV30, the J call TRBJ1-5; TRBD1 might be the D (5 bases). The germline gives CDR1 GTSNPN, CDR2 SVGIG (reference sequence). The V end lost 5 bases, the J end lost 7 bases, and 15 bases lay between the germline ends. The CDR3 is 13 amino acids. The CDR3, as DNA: TGTGCCTGGGGGGGGGAGGACGGACAGCCCCAGCATTTT. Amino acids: CAWGGEDGQPQHF. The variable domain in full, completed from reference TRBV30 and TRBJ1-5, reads SQTIHQWPATLVQPVGSPLSLECTVEGTSNPNLYWYRQAAGRGLQLLFYSVGIGQISSEVPQNLSASRPQDRQFILSSKKLLLSDSGFYLCAWGGEDGQPQHFGDGTRLSIL.

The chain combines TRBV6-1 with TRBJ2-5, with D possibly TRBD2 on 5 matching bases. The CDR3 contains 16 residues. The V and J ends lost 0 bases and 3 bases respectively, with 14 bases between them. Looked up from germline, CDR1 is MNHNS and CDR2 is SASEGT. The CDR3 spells CASSEAGAPVEETQYF. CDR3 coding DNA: TGTGCCAGCAGTGAAGCGGGAGCTCCAGTCGAAGAGACCCAGTACTTC.

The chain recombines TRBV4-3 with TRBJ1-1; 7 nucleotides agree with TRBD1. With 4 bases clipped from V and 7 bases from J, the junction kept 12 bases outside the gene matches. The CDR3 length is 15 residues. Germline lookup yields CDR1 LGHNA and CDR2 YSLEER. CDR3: CASSLDPGQSSEAFF. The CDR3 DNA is TGCGCCAGCAGCCTTGATCCGGGACAGAGTAGTGAAGCTTTCTTT.

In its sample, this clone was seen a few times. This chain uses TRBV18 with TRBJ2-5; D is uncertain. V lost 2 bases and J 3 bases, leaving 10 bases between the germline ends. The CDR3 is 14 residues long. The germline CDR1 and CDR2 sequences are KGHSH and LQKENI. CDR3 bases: TGTGCCAGCTCACCAGGGCAAGCCAAAGAGACCCAGTACTTC. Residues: CASSPGQAKETQYF. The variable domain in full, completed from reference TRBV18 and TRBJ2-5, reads NAGVMQNPRHLVRRRGQEARLRCSPMKGHSHVYWYRQLPEEGLKFMVYLQKENIIDESGMPKERFSAEFPKEGPSILRIQQVVRGDSAAYFCASSPGQAKETQYFGPGTRLLVL.

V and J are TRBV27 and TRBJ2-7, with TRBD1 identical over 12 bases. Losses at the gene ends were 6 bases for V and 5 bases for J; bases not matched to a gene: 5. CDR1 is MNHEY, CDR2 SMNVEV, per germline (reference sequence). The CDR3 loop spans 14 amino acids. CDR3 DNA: TGTGCCAGCAGGCCGGGACAGGGGGCTAACGAGCAGTACTTC. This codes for CASRPGQGANEQYF.

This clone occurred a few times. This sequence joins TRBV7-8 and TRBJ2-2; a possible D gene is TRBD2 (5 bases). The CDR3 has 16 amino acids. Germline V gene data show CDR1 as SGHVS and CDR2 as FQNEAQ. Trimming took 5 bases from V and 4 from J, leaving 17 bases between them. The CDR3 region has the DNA TGTGCCAGCAGCCTACTATCCCGGGCGGGCACCGGGGAGCTGTTTTTT. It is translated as CASSLLSRAGTGELFF.

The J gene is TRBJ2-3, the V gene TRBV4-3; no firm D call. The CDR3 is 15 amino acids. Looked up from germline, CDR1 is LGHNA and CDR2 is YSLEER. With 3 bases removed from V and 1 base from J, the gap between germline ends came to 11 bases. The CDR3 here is CASSHREVGTDTQYF. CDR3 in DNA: TGCGCCAGCAGCCACCGAGAGGTTGGCACAGATACGCAGTATTTT.

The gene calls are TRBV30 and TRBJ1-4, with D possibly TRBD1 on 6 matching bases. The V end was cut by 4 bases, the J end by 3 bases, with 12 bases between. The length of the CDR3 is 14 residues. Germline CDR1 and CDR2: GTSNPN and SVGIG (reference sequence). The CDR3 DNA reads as TGTGCCTGGAATTTTCAGGGGTCTAATGAAAAACTGTTTTTT. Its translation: CAWNFQGSNEKLFF.

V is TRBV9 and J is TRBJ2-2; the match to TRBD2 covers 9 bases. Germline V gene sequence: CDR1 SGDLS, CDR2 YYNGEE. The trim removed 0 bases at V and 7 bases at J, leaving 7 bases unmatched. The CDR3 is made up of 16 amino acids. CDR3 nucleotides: TGTGCCAGCAGCGTAGACGGCGGGAGGGGTAACGGGGAGCTGTTTTTT. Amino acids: CASSVDGGRGNGELFF.

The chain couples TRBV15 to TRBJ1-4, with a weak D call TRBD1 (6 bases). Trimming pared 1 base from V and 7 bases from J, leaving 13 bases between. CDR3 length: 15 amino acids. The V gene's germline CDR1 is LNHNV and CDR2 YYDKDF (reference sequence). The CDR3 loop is CATSRGTVPVEKLFF. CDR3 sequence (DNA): TGTGCCACCAGCAGAGGGACAGTTCCAGTTGAAAAACTGTTTTTT.

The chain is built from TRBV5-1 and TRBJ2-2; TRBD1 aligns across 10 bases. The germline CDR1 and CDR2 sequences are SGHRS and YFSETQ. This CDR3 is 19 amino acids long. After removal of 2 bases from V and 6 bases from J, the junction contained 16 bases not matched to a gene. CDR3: CASSFRDRGRGRESGELFF. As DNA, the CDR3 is TGCGCCAGCAGCTTCCGGGACAGGGGTCGCGGGAGAGAATCCGGGGAGCTGTTTTTT. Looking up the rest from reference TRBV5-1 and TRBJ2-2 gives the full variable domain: KAGVTQTPRYLIKTRGQQVTLSCSPISGHRSVSWYQQTPGQGLQFLFEYFSETQRNKGNFPGRFSGRQFSNSRSEMNVSTLELGDSALYLCASSFRDRGRGRESGELFFGEGSRLTVL.

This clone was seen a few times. The CDR3: CASSPQVEQYF. The CDR3 DNA reads TGTGCCAGCAGCCCCCAGGTTGAGCAGTACTTC. The chain links TRBV7-9 to TRBJ2-7; no definite D call. Between the trimmed V and J ends, which lost 5 bases and 7 bases, there was a span of 9 bases. Germline CDR1 and CDR2: SEHNR and FQNEAQ (reference sequence). The CDR3 covers 11 residues. The full variable domain, in which reference TRBV7-9 and TRBJ2-7 provide the parts outside the CDR3, is DTGVSQNPRHKITKRGQNVTFRCDPISEHNRLYWYRQTLGQGPEFLTYFQNEAQLEKSRLLSDRFSAERPKGSFSTLEIQRTEQGDSAMYLCASSPQVEQYFGPGTRLTVT.

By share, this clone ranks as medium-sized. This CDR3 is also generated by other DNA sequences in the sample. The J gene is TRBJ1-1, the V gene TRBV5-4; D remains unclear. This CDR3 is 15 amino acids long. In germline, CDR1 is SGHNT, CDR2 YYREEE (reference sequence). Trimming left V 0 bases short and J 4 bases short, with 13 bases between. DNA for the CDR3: TGTGCCAGCAGCTTGGTCGGGGAGGGAGTCACTGAAGCTTTCTTT. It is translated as CASSLVGEGVTEAFF.

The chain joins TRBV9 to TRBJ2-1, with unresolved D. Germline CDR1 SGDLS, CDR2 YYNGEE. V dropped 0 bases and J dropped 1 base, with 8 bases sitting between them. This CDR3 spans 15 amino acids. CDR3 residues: CASSVEVASYNEQFF. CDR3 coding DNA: TGTGCCAGCAGCGTAGAGGTAGCTTCCTACAATGAGCAGTTCTTC.

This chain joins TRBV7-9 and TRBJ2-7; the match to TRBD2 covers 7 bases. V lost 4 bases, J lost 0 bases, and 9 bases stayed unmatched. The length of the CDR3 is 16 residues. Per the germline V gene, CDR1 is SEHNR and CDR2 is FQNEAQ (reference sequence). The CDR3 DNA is TGTGCCAGCAGCTCTCTGCTAAGCGGGGACTCCTACGAGCAGTACTTC. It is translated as CASSSLLSGDSYEQYF.

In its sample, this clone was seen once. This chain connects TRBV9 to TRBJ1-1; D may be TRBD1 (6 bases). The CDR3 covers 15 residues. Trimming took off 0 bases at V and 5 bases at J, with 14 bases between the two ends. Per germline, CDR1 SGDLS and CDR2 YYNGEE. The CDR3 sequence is CASSVEAGVYTEAFF. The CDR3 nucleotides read TGTGCCAGCAGCGTAGAGGCAGGGGTTTATACTGAAGCTTTCTTT. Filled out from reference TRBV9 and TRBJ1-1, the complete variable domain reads DSGVTQTPKHLITATGQRVTLRCSPRSGDLSVYWYQQSLDQGLQFLIQYYNGEERAKGNILERFSAQQFPDLHSELNLSSLELGDSALYFCASSVEAGVYTEAFFGQGTRLTVV.

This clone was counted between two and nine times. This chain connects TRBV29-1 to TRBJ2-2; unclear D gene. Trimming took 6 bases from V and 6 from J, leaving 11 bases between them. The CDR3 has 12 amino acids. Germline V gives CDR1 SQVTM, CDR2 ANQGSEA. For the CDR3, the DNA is TGCAGCGTCCTCTTGTTCTCCGGGGAGCTGTTTTTT. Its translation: CSVLLFSGELFF.